Presented here are 4 T cell receptor beta chains from one specimen sequenced in a study of blood T cells in healthy people across ages (dated by TCRdb to about 2015). Library construction relied on 5' RACE. The sample was run on an Illumina HiSeq 2500. The second PCR ran for roughly 6 to 11 cycles and used a J-beta primer mix along with a sample-barcoded 5' primer. In TCRdb, the public reads were trimmed at Q25 with fastp and aligned with MiXCR, with productive beta chains retained. Entries that share a CDR3 protein sequence are merged under the most common genes and DNA. This sample has some 690,000 distinct CDR3 sequences in its table, and about 24% of those were observed once. The ten biggest clones cover roughly a fifth of the sample. Sequenced input: blood. Receptors originate from a man between 65 and 79 years old in good health.

This clonotype was detected many times. The genes are TRBV20-1 and TRBJ2-5, with TRBD2 as a possible D gene (5 bases). Germline V gene data show CDR1 as DFQATT and CDR2 as SNEGSKA (reference sequence). This CDR3 is 12 amino acids long. The ends were cut back, 1 base at V and 3 bases at J, with 6 bases in the middle. The CDR3 bases are TGCAGTGCTAGAGGAGGGAAAGAGACCCAGTACTTC. It encodes CSARGGKETQYF.

There are a few counts of this clonotype. The genes are TRBV6-2 or TRBV6-3 and TRBJ2-3; TRBD2 agrees at 8 bases. V was clipped by 0 bases and J by 9 bases; unmatched bases: 8. This CDR3 has 15 amino acids. In germline, CDR1 is MNHEY, CDR2 SVGEGT. DNA of the CDR3: TGTGCCAGCAGTTACTCCCGGGGGGGGCCGGGAACGCAGTATTTT. It codes for CASSYSRGGPGTQYF.

The CDR3 DNA follows: TGTGCCAGCAGGGGAGATACTAATGAAAAACTGTTTTTT. Protein product: CASRGDTNEKLFF. V is TRBV2 and J is TRBJ1-4, with D unclear. V was cut by 6 bases and J by 2 bases, with 7 bases left in between. There are 13 residues in the CDR3. Germline loops: CDR1 SNHLY, CDR2 FYNNEI.

The chain uses TRBV10-3 and TRBJ2-7; 8 bases match TRBD1. The DNA end lines up better with TRBJ2-1; the J call may be wrong. CDR3 length: 13 residues. Germline V CDR1 and CDR2: ENHRY, SYGVKD. DNA for the CDR3: TGTGCCATCAGTAACGACAGGGGCAATGAGCAGTTCTTC. Its translation is CAISNDRGNEQFF.